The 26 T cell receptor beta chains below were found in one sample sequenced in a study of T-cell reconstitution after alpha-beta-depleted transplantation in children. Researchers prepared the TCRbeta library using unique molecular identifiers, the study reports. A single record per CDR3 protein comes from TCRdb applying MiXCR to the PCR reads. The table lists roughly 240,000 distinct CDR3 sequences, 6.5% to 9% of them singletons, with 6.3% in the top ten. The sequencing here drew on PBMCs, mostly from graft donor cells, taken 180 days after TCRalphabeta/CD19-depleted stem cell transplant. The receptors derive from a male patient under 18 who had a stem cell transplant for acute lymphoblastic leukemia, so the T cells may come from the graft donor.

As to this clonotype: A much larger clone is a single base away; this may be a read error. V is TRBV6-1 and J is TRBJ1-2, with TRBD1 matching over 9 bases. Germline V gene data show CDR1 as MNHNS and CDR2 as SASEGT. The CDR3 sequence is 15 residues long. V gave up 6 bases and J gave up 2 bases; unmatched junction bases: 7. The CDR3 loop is CASRLPGQGNYGYTF. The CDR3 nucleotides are TGTGCCAGCAGACTCCCGGGACAGGGCAACTATGGCTACACCTTC.

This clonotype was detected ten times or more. The CDR3 sequence is CASSFPRLAVSYEQYF. The CDR3 nucleotides are TGTGCCAGCAGTTTCCCCAGACTAGCGGTATCCTACGAGCAGTACTTC. The chain has TRBV28 and TRBJ2-7, with 9 bases lining up with TRBD2. Trimming at V came to 3 bases and at J to 1 base, leaving 7 bases not matched to a gene. The CDR3 length is 16 residues. CDR1 is MDHEN, CDR2 SYDVKM, per germline.

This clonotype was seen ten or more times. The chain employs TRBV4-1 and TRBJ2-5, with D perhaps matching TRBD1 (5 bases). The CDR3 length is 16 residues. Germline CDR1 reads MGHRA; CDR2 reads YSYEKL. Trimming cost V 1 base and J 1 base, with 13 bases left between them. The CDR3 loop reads CASSQAQRGIQETQYF. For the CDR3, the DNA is TGCGCCAGCAGCCAAGCTCAAAGGGGCATCCAAGAGACCCAGTACTTC.

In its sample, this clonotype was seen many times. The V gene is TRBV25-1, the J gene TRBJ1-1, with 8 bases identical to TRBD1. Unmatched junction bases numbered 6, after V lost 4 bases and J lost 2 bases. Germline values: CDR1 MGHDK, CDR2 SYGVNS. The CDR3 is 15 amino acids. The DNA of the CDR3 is TGTGCCAGCAGTGGCTCGGACAGGGCTAACACTGAAGCTTTCTTT. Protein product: CASSGSDRANTEAFF.

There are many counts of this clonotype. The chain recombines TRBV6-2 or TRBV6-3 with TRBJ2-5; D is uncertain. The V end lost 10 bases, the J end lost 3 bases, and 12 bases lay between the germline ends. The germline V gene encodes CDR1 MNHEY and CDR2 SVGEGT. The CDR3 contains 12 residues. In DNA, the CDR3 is TGTGCCACCAAACAGCCGAAAGAGACCCAGTACTTC. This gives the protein CATKQPKETQYF.

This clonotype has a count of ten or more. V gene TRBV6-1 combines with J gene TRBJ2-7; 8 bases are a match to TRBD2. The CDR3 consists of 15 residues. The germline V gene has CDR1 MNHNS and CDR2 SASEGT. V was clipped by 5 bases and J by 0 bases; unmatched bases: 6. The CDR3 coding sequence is TGTGCCAGCAGTCTGACTAGCGTTCGCTCCTACGAGCAGTACTTC. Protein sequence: CASSLTSVRSYEQYF.

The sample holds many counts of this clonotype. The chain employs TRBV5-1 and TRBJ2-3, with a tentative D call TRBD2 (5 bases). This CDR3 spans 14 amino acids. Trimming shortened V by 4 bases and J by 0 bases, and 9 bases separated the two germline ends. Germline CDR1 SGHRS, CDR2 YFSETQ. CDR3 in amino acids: CASSLERSTDTQYF. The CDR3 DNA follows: TGCGCCAGCAGCCTCGAGCGGAGCACAGATACGCAGTATTTT.

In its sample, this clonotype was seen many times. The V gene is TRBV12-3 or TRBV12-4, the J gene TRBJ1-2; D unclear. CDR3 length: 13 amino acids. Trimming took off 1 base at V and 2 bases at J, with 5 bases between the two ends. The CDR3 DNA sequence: TGTGCCAGCAGTTTAGAACGGAACTATGGCTACACCTTC. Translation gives CASSLERNYGYTF.

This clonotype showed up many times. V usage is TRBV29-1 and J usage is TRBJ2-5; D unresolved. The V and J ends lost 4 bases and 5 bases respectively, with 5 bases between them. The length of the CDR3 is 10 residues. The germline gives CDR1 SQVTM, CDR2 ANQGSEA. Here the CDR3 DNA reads TGCAGCGTTGCTTTGGAGACCCAGTACTTC. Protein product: CSVALETQYF.

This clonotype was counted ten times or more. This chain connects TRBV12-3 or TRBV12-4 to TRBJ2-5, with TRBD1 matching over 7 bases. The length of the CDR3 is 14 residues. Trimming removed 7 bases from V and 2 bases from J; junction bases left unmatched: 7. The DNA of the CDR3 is TGTGCCAGCACCTTAGGGGGCAGGCAAGAGACCCAGTACTTC. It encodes CASTLGGRQETQYF.

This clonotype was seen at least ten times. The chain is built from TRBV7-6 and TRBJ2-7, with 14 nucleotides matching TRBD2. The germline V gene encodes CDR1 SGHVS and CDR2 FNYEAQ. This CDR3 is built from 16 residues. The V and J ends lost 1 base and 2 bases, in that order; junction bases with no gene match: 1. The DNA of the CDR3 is TGTGCCAGCAGCTTAGGGGGACTAGCGGGAGCCTACGAGCAGTACTTC. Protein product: CASSLGGLAGAYEQYF.

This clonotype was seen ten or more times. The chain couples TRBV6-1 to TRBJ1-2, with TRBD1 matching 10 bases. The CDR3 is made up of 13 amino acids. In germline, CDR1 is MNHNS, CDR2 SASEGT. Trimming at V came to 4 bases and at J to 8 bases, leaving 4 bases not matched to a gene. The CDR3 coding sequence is TGTGCCAGCAGTGGGACAGGGGGTGGAGGCTACACCTTC. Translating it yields CASSGTGGGGYTF.

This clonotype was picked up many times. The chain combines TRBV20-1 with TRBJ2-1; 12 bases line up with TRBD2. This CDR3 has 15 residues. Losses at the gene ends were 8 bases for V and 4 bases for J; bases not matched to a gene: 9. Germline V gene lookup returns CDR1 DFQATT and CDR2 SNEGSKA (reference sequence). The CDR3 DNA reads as TGCAGTCAGGGGGCTAGCGGGGGGGAGTACAATGAGCAGTTCTTC. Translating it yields CSQGASGGEYNEQFF.

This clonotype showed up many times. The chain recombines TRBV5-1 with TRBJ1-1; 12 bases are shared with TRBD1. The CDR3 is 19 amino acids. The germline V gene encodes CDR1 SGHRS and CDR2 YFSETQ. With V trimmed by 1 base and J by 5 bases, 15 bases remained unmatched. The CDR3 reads CASSLPNRGTGGVSTEAFF. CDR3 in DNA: TGCGCCAGCAGCTTGCCTAATAGGGGGACAGGGGGCGTGAGTACTGAAGCTTTCTTT.

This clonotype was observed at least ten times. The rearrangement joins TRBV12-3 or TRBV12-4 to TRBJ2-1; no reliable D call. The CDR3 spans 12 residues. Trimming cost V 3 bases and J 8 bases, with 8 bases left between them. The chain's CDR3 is CASSFTLYEQFF. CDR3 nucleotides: TGTGCCAGCAGTTTTACTCTGTATGAGCAGTTCTTC.

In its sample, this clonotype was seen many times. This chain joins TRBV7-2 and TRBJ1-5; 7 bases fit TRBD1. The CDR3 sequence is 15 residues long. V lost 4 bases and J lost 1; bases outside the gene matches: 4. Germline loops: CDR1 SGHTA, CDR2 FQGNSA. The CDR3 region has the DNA TGTGCCAGCAGCTACCACAGGGGCAGCAATCAGCCCCAGCATTTT. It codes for CASSYHRGSNQPQHF.

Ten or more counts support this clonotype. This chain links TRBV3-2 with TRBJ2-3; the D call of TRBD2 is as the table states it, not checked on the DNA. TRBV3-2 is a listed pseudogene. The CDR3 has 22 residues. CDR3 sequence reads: CASSHFLRGRLRVEVGTDTQYF. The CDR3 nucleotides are TGTGCCAGCAGCCACTTCCTGCGCGGGAGGCTCCGAGTGGAGGTTGGGACAGATACGCAGTATTTT.

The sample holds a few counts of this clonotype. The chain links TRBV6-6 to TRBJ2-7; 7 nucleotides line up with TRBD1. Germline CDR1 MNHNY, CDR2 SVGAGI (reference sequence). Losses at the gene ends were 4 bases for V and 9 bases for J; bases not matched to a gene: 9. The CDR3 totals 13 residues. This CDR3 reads CASSSRTGLGQYF. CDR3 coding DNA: TGTGCCAGCAGTTCCCGGACAGGCCTAGGGCAGTACTTC.

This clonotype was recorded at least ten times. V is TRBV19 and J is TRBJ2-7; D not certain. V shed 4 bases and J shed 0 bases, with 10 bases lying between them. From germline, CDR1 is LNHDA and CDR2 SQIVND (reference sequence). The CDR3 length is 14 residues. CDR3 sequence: CASSSDGSSYEQYF. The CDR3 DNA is TGTGCCAGTAGTAGCGACGGAAGCTCCTACGAGCAGTACTTC. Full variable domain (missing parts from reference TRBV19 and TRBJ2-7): DGGITQSPKYLFRKEGQNVTLSCEQNLNHDAMYWYRQDPGQGLRLIYYSQIVNDFQKGDIAEGYSVSREKKESFPLTVTSAQKNPTAFYLCASSSDGSSYEQYFGPGTRLTVT.

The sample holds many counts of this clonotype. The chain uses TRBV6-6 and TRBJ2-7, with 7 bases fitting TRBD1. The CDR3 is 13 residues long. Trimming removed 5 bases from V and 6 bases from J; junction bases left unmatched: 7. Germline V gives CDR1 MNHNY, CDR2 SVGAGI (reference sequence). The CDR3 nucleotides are TGTGCCAGCAGTCAAGGGACAGTGGGCGAGCAGTACTTC. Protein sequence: CASSQGTVGEQYF.

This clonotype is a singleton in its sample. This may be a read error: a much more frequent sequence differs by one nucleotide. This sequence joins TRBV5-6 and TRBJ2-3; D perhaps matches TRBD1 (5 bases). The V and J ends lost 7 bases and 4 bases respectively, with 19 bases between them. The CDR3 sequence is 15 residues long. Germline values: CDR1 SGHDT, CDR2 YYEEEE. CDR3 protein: CASGSATASSDTQYF. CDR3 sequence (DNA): TGTGCCAGCGGTTCCGCGACAGCATCTTCAGATACGCAGTATTTT.

The CDR3 region is CASSQGHAGGQYF. DNA for the CDR3: TGTGCCAGCAGCCAGGGGCACGCAGGGGGGCAGTACTTC. The V gene is TRBV4-2, the J gene TRBJ2-7; 7 nucleotides line up with TRBD1. Trimming removed 3 bases from V and 9 bases from J; junction bases left unmatched: 8. Germline loops: CDR1 LGHNA, CDR2 YNFKEQ. The length of the CDR3 is 13 residues.

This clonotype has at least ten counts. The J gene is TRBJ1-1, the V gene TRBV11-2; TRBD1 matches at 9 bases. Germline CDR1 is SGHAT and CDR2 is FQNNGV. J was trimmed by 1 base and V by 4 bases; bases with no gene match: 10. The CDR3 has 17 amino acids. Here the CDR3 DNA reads TGTGCCAGCAGCTCCTACCCCCGGGACAGGGCGAACACTGAAGCTTTCTTT. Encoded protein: CASSSYPRDRANTEAFF.

The CDR3: CASSLVPGGTQYF. Written as DNA, the CDR3 is TGTGCCAGCAGCTTAGTTCCCGGTGGGACCCAGTACTTC. The chain employs TRBV7-9 and TRBJ2-5; D remains ambiguous. CDR3 length: 13 residues. The V end lost 1 base, the J end lost 7 bases, and 10 bases lay between the germline ends. Per the germline V gene, CDR1 is SEHNR and CDR2 is FQNEAQ (reference sequence).

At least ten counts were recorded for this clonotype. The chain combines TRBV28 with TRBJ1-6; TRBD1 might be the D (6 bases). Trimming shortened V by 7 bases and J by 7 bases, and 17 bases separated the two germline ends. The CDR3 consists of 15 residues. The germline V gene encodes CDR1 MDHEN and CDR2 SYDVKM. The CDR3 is CASTRTGKGNSPLHF. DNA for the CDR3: TGTGCCAGCACCCGCACAGGGAAGGGAAATTCACCCCTCCACTTT.

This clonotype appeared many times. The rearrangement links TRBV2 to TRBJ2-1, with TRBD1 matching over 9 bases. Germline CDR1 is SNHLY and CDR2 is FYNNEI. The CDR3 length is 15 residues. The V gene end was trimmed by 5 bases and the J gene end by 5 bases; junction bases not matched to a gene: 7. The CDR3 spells CASSTTGGVHNEQFF. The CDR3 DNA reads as TGTGCCAGCAGTACAACAGGGGGCGTCCACAATGAGCAGTTCTTC.